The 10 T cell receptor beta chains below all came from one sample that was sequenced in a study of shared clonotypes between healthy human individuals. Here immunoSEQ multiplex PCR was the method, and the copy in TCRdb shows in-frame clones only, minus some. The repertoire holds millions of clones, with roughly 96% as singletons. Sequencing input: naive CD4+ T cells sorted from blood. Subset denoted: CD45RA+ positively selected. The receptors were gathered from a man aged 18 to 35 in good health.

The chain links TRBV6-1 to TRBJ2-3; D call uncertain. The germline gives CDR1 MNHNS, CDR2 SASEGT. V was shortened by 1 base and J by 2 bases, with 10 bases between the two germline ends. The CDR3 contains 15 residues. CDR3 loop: CASSEVRASTDTQYF. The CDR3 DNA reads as TGTGCCAGCAGTGAAGTTCGAGCGTCCACAGATACGCAGTATTTT.

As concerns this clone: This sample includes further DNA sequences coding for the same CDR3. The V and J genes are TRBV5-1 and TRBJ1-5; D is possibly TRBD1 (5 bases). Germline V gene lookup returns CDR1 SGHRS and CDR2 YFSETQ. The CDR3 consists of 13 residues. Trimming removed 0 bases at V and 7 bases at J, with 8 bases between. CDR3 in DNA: TGCGCCAGCAGCTTGGGGCGGGACCAGCCCCAGCATTTT. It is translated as CASSLGRDQPQHF.

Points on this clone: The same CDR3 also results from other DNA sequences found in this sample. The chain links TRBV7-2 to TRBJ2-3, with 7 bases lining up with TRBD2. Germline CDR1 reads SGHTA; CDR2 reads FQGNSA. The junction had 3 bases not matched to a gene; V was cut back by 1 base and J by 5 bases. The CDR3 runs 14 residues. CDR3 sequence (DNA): TGTGCCAGCAGCTTAGGCGGGAGTAGAGATACGCAGTATTTT. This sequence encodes CASSLGGSRDTQYF.

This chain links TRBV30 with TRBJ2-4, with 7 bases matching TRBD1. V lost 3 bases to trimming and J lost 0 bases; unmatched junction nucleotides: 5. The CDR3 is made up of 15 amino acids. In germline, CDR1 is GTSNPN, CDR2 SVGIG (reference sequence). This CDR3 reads CAWSGQVVAKNIQYF. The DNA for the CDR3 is TGTGCCTGGAGCGGACAGGTGGTAGCCAAAAACATTCAGTACTTC.

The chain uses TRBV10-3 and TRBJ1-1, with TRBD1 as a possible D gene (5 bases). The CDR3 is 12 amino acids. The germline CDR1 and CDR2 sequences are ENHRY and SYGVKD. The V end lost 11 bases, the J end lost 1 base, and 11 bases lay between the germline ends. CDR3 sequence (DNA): TGTGCCGCGGGGGGACGGAACACTGAAGCTTTCTTT. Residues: CAAGGRNTEAFF.

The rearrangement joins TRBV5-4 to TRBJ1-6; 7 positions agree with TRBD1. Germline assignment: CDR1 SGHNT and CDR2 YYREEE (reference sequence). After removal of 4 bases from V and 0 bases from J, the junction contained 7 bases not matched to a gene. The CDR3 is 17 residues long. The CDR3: CASSRGDRDSYNSPLHF. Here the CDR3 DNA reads TGTGCCAGCAGCAGGGGGGACAGAGACTCCTATAATTCACCCCTCCACTTT.

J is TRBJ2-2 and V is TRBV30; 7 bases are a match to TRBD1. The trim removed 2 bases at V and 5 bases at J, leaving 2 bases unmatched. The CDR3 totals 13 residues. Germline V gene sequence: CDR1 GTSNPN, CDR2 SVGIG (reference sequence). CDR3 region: CAWSSTGTGELFF. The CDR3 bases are TGTGCCTGGAGTTCGACAGGGACCGGGGAGCTGTTTTTT.

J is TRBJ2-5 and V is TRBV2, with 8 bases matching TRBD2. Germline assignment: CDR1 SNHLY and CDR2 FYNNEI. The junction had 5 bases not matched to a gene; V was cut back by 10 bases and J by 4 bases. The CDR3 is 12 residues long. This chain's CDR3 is CATLAGGETQYF. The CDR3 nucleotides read TGTGCCACCCTAGCGGGTGGAGAGACCCAGTACTTC. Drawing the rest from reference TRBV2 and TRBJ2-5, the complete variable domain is EPEVTQTPSHQVTQMGQEVILRCVPISNHLYFYWYRQILGQKVEFLVSFYNNEISEKSEIFDDQFSVERPDGSNFTLKIRSTKLEDSAMYFCATLAGGETQYFGPGTRLLVL.

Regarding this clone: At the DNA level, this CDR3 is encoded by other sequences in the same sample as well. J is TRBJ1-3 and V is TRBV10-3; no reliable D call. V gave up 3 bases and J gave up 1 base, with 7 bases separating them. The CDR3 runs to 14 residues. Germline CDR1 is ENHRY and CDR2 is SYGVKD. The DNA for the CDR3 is TGTGCCATCAGTGACCGAGGGTCTGGAAACACCATATATTTT. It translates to CAISDRGSGNTIYF.

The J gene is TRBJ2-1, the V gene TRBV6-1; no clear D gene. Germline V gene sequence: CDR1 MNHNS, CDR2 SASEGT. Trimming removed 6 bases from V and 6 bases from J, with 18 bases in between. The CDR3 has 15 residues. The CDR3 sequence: CASSTSGHHGNEQFF. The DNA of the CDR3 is TGTGCCAGCAGCACCTCGGGCCATCACGGCAATGAGCAGTTCTTC.